This is a list of T cell receptor beta chains from one sample in a study of blood T cell repertoires in COVID-19. Using immunoSEQ multiplex PCR, the repertoire was profiled, and TCRdb retains in-frame clones only, with some absent. The table shows approximately 400,000 clones, with around 87% occurring only once. Sequences were obtained from PBMCs or T cells enriched from blood (not recorded which). The receptors here all came from a man aged 25 to 40 who had recovered from COVID-19. CDR3s include the opening cysteine and the closing phenylalanine or tryptophan.

v_gene: TRBV10-3; j_gene: TRBJ2-7; CDR3aa: CAISEYSGRQQYF
v_gene: TRBV7-9; j_gene: TRBJ2-1; CDR3aa: CASSRGQGARNEQFF
v_gene: TRBV20-1; j_gene: TRBJ1-6; CDR3aa: CSASSGVNSPLHF
v_gene: TRBV19; j_gene: TRBJ1-5; CDR3aa: CASSIVPGWDQPQHF
v_gene: TRBV6-1; j_gene: TRBJ1-1; CDR3aa: CASSEGPLGRSEAFF
v_gene: TRBV6-5; j_gene: TRBJ2-1; CDR3aa: CASSYAGDYNEQFF
v_gene: TRBV2; j_gene: TRBJ1-1; CDR3aa: CASSDVRVTPEAFF
v_gene: TRBV4-1; j_gene: TRBJ1-2; CDR3aa: CASSHPGQGEGGYTF
v_gene: TRBV7-2; j_gene: TRBJ1-1; CDR3aa: CASSFLGGRSTEAFF
v_gene: TRBV3-1/TRBV3-2; j_gene: TRBJ1-5; CDR3aa: CASSQGGTGNQPQHF
v_gene: TRBV5-5; j_gene: TRBJ2-3; CDR3aa: CASSLRLAGIPDTQYF
v_gene: TRBV28; j_gene: TRBJ2-7; CDR3aa: CASSLGPGHLLDEQYF
v_gene: TRBV18; j_gene: TRBJ1-6; CDR3aa: CASSPAVNSPLHF
v_gene: TRBV18; j_gene: TRBJ1-1; CDR3aa: CASSDGRQGNTEAFF
v_gene: TRBV9; j_gene: TRBJ1-1; CDR3aa: CASSPPRGRVTEAFF